This is a list of T cell receptor beta chains from one sample in a study of blood T cell repertoires in COVID-19. Assay: immunoSEQ multiplex PCR; the TCRdb copy retains only in-frame clones and omits some. Of 270,000 or so clones listed, 86% are singletons. The sequenced material came from peripheral blood. The receptor source for this set is a woman aged 25 to 39 with active or convalescent COVID-19. CDR3s include the opening cysteine and the closing phenylalanine or tryptophan. Each record gives: V gene, J gene, clone size, D gene, CDR3 protein, CDR3 DNA. The D gene is left open where the match is weak. Where a row states a size, it is once, few, many or the class of an expanded clone; other rows omit it.

V gene: TRBV4-3; J gene: TRBJ2-3; clone size: -; D gene: TRBD2; CDR3 protein: CASSRRLTSEMPDTQYF; CDR3 DNA: TGCGCCAGCAGCCGCAGGCTAACTAGCGAGATGCCAGATACGCAGTATTTT
V gene: TRBV7-9; J gene: TRBJ1-6; clone size: -; D gene: -; CDR3 protein: CASSSSGANNSPLHF; CDR3 DNA: TGTGCCAGCAGCTCGTCAGGGGCTAATAATTCACCCCTCCACTTT
V gene: TRBV7-3; J gene: TRBJ2-2; clone size: -; D gene: TRBD2; CDR3 protein: CASSPLGLGNTGELFF; CDR3 DNA: TGTGCCAGCAGCCCGCTCGGACTAGGGAACACCGGGGAGCTGTTTTTT
V gene: TRBV18; J gene: TRBJ2-1; clone size: once; D gene: -; CDR3 protein: CASSRGNEQFF; CDR3 DNA: TGTGCCAGCTCACGCGGCAATGAGCAGTTCTTC
V gene: TRBV6-5; J gene: TRBJ1-2; clone size: -; D gene: -; CDR3 protein: CASSRIDGQGHGYTF; CDR3 DNA: TGTGCCAGCAGTCGAATCGACGGGCAGGGGCACGGCTACACCTTC
V gene: TRBV19; J gene: TRBJ1-5; clone size: -; D gene: TRBD1; CDR3 protein: CASSSGQGGNQPQHF; CDR3 DNA: TGTGCCAGTAGTTCGGGACAGGGAGGCAATCAGCCCCAGCATTTT
V gene: TRBV5-5; J gene: TRBJ2-7; clone size: -; D gene: -; CDR3 protein: CASSLGALVREQYF; CDR3 DNA: TGTGCCAGCAGCTTGGGAGCATTGGTGCGCGAGCAGTACTTC
V gene: TRBV7-2; J gene: TRBJ2-3; clone size: -; D gene: TRBD2; CDR3 protein: CASSLAGGWVLAGEMDTQYF; CDR3 DNA: TGTGCCAGCAGCTTAGCTGGAGGTTGGGTACTAGCGGGGGAAATGGATACGCAGTATTTT
V gene: TRBV7-9; J gene: TRBJ1-1; clone size: few; D gene: TRBD1; CDR3 protein: CATWTGLMNTEAFF; CDR3 DNA: TGTGCCACCTGGACAGGCCTCATGAACACTGAAGCTTTCTTT
V gene: TRBV29-1; J gene: TRBJ2-3; clone size: -; D gene: TRBD2; CDR3 protein: CSVTKLAITDTQYF; CDR3 DNA: TGCAGCGTTACAAAACTAGCGATCACAGATACGCAGTATTTT
V gene: TRBV19; J gene: TRBJ1-5; clone size: few; D gene: -; CDR3 protein: CASSWSVYSNQPQHF; CDR3 DNA: TGTGCCAGTAGTTGGTCGGTGTATAGCAATCAGCCCCAGCATTTT
V gene: TRBV5-3; J gene: TRBJ1-5; clone size: -; D gene: TRBD1; CDR3 protein: CARSPTGGKWRSNQPQHF; CDR3 DNA: TGTGCCAGAAGCCCGACAGGGGGAAAGTGGAGGAGCAATCAGCCCCAGCATTTT
V gene: TRBV9; J gene: TRBJ1-1; clone size: -; D gene: -; CDR3 protein: CASSVLLLGAEAFF; CDR3 DNA: TGTGCCAGCAGCGTTCTACTATTAGGGGCGGAAGCTTTCTTT
V gene: TRBV5-4; J gene: TRBJ1-5; clone size: few; D gene: TRBD1; CDR3 protein: CASSLNGQAGQPQHF; CDR3 DNA: TGTGCCAGCAGCTTGAATGGACAGGCCGGGCAGCCCCAGCATTTT
V gene: TRBV5-5; J gene: TRBJ2-5; clone size: -; D gene: -; CDR3 protein: CASSFLSETQYF; CDR3 DNA: TGTGCCAGCAGCTTTTTATCCGAGACCCAGTACTTC
V gene: TRBV7-9; J gene: TRBJ1-4; clone size: -; D gene: TRBD1; CDR3 protein: CASSSGQTSTNEKLFF; CDR3 DNA: TGTGCCAGCAGCTCGGGACAGACCTCAACTAATGAAAAACTGTTTTTT
V gene: TRBV9; J gene: TRBJ1-1; clone size: -; D gene: TRBD1; CDR3 protein: CASSVWDSGFTEAFF; CDR3 DNA: TGTGCCAGCAGCGTATGGGACAGTGGATTCACTGAAGCTTTCTTT
V gene: TRBV7-2; J gene: TRBJ1-5; clone size: -; D gene: -; CDR3 protein: CASSLVGNQPQHF; CDR3 DNA: TGTGCCAGCAGTCTAGTCGGGAATCAGCCCCAGCATTTT
V gene: TRBV7-2; J gene: TRBJ1-5; clone size: once; D gene: TRBD1; CDR3 protein: CASSLTGTGNQPQHF; CDR3 DNA: TGTGCCAGCAGCTTGACAGGGACGGGCAATCAGCCCCAGCATTTT
V gene: TRBV7-9; J gene: TRBJ2-2; clone size: -; D gene: -; CDR3 protein: CASSASYGELFF; CDR3 DNA: TGTGCCAGCAGCGCGAGTTACGGGGAGCTGTTTTTT
V gene: TRBV5-6; J gene: TRBJ2-3; clone size: -; D gene: -; CDR3 protein: CASSLDGLSTDTQYF; CDR3 DNA: TGTGCCAGCAGCTTGGATGGGCTCAGCACAGATACGCAGTATTTT
V gene: TRBV7-2; J gene: TRBJ1-1; clone size: -; D gene: -; CDR3 protein: CASARLSLRNTEAFF; CDR3 DNA: TGTGCCAGCGCCCGACTTTCACTACGAAACACTGAAGCTTTCTTT
V gene: TRBV5-1; J gene: TRBJ2-5; clone size: -; D gene: -; CDR3 protein: CASSFTLGAVVETQYF; CDR3 DNA: TGCGCCAGCAGCTTTACCCTTGGGGCGGTAGTGGAGACCCAGTACTTC
V gene: TRBV2; J gene: TRBJ1-1; clone size: -; D gene: -; CDR3 protein: CASSGYDREAFF; CDR3 DNA: TGTGCCAGCAGTGGATACGACAGGGAAGCTTTCTTT
V gene: TRBV3-1/TRBV3-2; J gene: TRBJ1-2; clone size: -; D gene: TRBD1; CDR3 protein: CASSQDLAGQGLRYSYTF; CDR3 DNA: TGTGCCAGCAGCCAAGATCTTGCGGGACAGGGATTACGGTATAGCTACACCTTC
V gene: TRBV28; J gene: TRBJ2-7; clone size: once; D gene: TRBD1; CDR3 protein: CASSFSGTGDEQYF; CDR3 DNA: TGTGCCAGCAGTTTCTCCGGGACAGGGGACGAGCAGTACTTC
V gene: TRBV27; J gene: TRBJ2-3; clone size: -; D gene: -; CDR3 protein: CASSWGQRTTDTQYF; CDR3 DNA: TGTGCCAGCAGTTGGGGACAACGGACAACAGATACGCAGTATTTT
V gene: TRBV6-5; J gene: TRBJ1-1; clone size: -; D gene: -; CDR3 protein: CASSQTESTEAFF; CDR3 DNA: TGTGCCAGCAGTCAAACAGAATCCACTGAAGCTTTCTTT
V gene: TRBV5-1; J gene: TRBJ2-3; clone size: -; D gene: -; CDR3 protein: CASSSRTAEDTQYF; CDR3 DNA: TGCGCCAGCAGCTCCCGGACAGCGGAAGATACGCAGTATTTT
V gene: TRBV2; J gene: TRBJ1-2; clone size: -; D gene: TRBD1; CDR3 protein: CASTTTGGAYGYTF; CDR3 DNA: TGTGCCAGCACCACTACAGGGGGCGCCTATGGCTACACCTTC
V gene: TRBV6-9; J gene: TRBJ1-2; clone size: -; D gene: TRBD1; CDR3 protein: CASSSPGGSYGYTF; CDR3 DNA: TGTGCCAGCAGTTCACCAGGGGGGTCGTATGGCTACACCTTC
V gene: TRBV27; J gene: TRBJ2-7; clone size: -; D gene: -; CDR3 protein: CASSLSGGGGEQYF; CDR3 DNA: TGTGCCAGCAGTTTATCGGGGGGAGGGGGCGAGCAGTACTTC
V gene: TRBV7-6; J gene: TRBJ2-1; clone size: -; D gene: -; CDR3 protein: CASSFGGVYNEQFF; CDR3 DNA: TGTGCCAGCTCCTTCGGAGGGGTCTACAATGAGCAGTTCTTC
V gene: TRBV6-6; J gene: TRBJ2-3; clone size: -; D gene: TRBD2; CDR3 protein: CASSYSGLETDTQYF; CDR3 DNA: TGTGCCAGCAGTTACTCTGGACTAGAAACAGATACGCAGTATTTT
V gene: TRBV19; J gene: TRBJ1-2; clone size: -; D gene: -; CDR3 protein: CASSIEASTYGYTF; CDR3 DNA: TGTGCCAGTAGTATAGAGGCCAGTACCTATGGCTACACCTTC
V gene: TRBV6-5; J gene: TRBJ1-6; clone size: -; D gene: -; CDR3 protein: CASSQGNSSPLHF; CDR3 DNA: TGTGCCAGCAGTCAGGGGAATAGTTCACCCCTCCACTTT
V gene: TRBV5-8; J gene: TRBJ1-4; clone size: few; D gene: TRBD1; CDR3 protein: CASSLTTGNEKLFF; CDR3 DNA: TGTGCCAGCAGCCTTACGACAGGGAATGAAAAACTGTTTTTT
V gene: TRBV7-9; J gene: TRBJ2-7; clone size: -; D gene: TRBD2; CDR3 protein: CASSYLSGGEQYF; CDR3 DNA: TGTGCCAGCAGCTATCTCAGCGGGGGCGAGCAGTACTTC
V gene: TRBV6-1; J gene: TRBJ2-3; clone size: once; D gene: -; CDR3 protein: CASSEAHGDTQYF; CDR3 DNA: TGTGCCAGCAGTGAAGCGCACGGAGATACGCAGTATTTT
V gene: TRBV5-6; J gene: TRBJ2-5; clone size: -; D gene: -; CDR3 protein: CASSLFRAQETQYF; CDR3 DNA: TGTGCCAGCAGCTTGTTCAGGGCCCAAGAGACCCAGTACTTC